A selection of T cell receptor beta chains follows, all from one sample in a study of CD8+ T cells in alopecia areata. Assay: immunoSEQ multiplex PCR; the TCRdb copy retains only in-frame clones and omits some. The sample records around 180,000 clones, roughly 60% being singletons. Here the sequenced sample was CD4+ T cells sorted from blood, taken at week 24, from a patient treated with tofacitinib. Receptor source: a human donor with alopecia areata. The CDR3 runs from the conserved cysteine through the conserved F or W. The D gene is left open where the match is weak. Part of the rows lack a size; the others show once, few, many or a class for expanded clones.

j_call d_call clone_size v_call cdr3_length cdr3_aa cdr3_nt
TRBJ2-1 - - TRBV15 14 CATSSTRVYNEQFF TGTGCCACCAGCAGTACGCGAGTATACAATGAGCAGTTCTTC
TRBJ2-7 TRBD1 - TRBV29-1 12 CSVTDRGNEQYF TGCAGCGTTACGGACAGGGGTAATGAGCAGTACTTC
TRBJ1-5 - - TRBV5-4 14 CASSEGFRDQPQHF TGTGCCAGCAGCGAGGGGTTTAGGGATCAGCCCCAGCATTTT
TRBJ2-5 TRBD1 - TRBV29-1 14 CSVEDPGGEETQYF TGCAGCGTTGAAGATCCAGGGGGCGAAGAGACCCAGTACTTC
TRBJ2-5 - - TRBV11-2 14 CASSFKAGQETQYF TGTGCCAGCAGCTTTAAGGCAGGTCAAGAGACCCAGTACTTC
TRBJ1-4 - many TRBV13 15 CASRSAGAGNEKLFF TGTGCCAGCAGATCTGCCGGAGCCGGGAACGAAAAACTGTTTTTT
TRBJ2-1 TRBD1 many TRBV14 16 CASSQLITGGWNEQFF TGTGCCAGCAGCCAGTTAATTACAGGGGGCTGGAATGAGCAGTTCTTC
TRBJ2-7 TRBD1 - TRBV14 15 CASSPTGTGRNEQYF TGTGCCAGCAGCCCAACGGGGACAGGGAGAAACGAGCAGTACTTC
TRBJ1-4 - - TRBV30 15 CAWRPDLVLNEKLFF TGTGCCTGGAGACCGGACCTAGTGTTGAATGAAAAACTGTTTTTT
TRBJ2-5 - - TRBV29-1 17 CSVEALKSGRFQETQYF TGCAGCGTTGAAGCCCTTAAATCGGGACGGTTCCAAGAGACCCAGTACTTC
TRBJ2-1 TRBD2 - TRBV29-1 15 CSVESPLAGNNEQFF TGCAGTGTTGAATCCCCATTAGCGGGTAACAATGAGCAGTTCTTC
TRBJ2-6 - - TRBV30 15 CAWTKGLTGANVLTF TGTGCCTGGACTAAAGGATTAACTGGGGCCAACGTCCTGACTTTC
TRBJ2-5 - - TRBV29-1 14 CSVEVPGGRETQYF TGCAGCGTTGAAGTCCCCGGGGGCCGGGAGACCCAGTACTTC
TRBJ2-4 - - TRBV2 11 CASSELNIQYF TGTGCCAGCAGTGAACTAAACATTCAGTACTTC
TRBJ2-7 - - TRBV27 14 CASSPQDRTYEQYF TGTGCCAGCAGTCCACAAGACAGAACCTACGAGCAGTACTTC
TRBJ2-2 - - TRBV28 12 CASMGNTGELFF TGTGCCAGCATGGGGAACACCGGGGAGCTGTTTTTT
TRBJ2-1 - few TRBV5-1 14 CASSLPQPYNEQFF TGCGCCAGCAGCTTGCCACAGCCCTACAATGAGCAGTTCTTC
TRBJ2-3 - once TRBV7-2 17 CASSLWGDLHSTDTQYF TGTGCCAGCAGCTTATGGGGGGACCTACATAGCACAGATACGCAGTATTTT
TRBJ2-3 TRBD1 - TRBV29-1 13 CSVEGQGVDTQYF TGCAGCGTTGAAGGACAGGGGGTGGATACGCAGTATTTT
TRBJ1-2 - few TRBV29-1 13 CSAREDGRYGYTF TGCAGCGCGAGAGAGGACGGAAGATATGGCTACACCTTC
TRBJ1-2 - once TRBV11-2 14 CASSFAQGTYGYTF TGTGCCAGCAGCTTTGCTCAGGGGACCTATGGCTACACCTTC
TRBJ1-4 TRBD1 - TRBV27 15 CASSSQTGRYEKLFF TGTGCCAGCAGTTCGCAGACAGGGAGATATGAAAAACTGTTTTTT
TRBJ2-7 TRBD2 few TRBV27 15 CASSSVAGGFYEQYF TGTGCCAGCTCGTCGGTGGCGGGGGGATTCTACGAGCAGTACTTC
TRBJ1-1 - once TRBV27 15 CASSLSSGGTGEAFF TGTGCCAGCAGTTTGAGTTCTGGAGGGACGGGTGAAGCTTTCTTT
TRBJ1-2 - - TRBV30 12 CAWSSWDYGYTF TGTGCCTGGAGTTCGTGGGACTATGGCTACACCTTC
TRBJ2-5 - once TRBV5-1 14 CASRGSKGQETQYF TGCGCCAGTCGTGGGTCCAAGGGCCAAGAGACCCAGTACTTC
TRBJ1-2 - once TRBV30 13 CAWSTPFDNGYTF TGTGCCTGGAGTACCCCATTCGACAATGGCTACACCTTC
TRBJ1-1 - - TRBV4-3 14 CASSQETGLTEAFF TGCGCCAGCAGCCAAGAAACAGGGCTGACTGAAGCTTTCTTT
TRBJ1-2 TRBD1 once TRBV4-3 14 CASSRRQGDYGYTF TGCGCCAGCAGCCGTAGGCAGGGGGACTATGGCTACACCTTC
TRBJ2-3 - - TRBV5-1 15 CASSLGVKGTDTQYF TGCGCCAGCAGCTTGGGAGTCAAAGGCACAGATACGCAGTATTTT
TRBJ1-2 - few TRBV19 11 CARTVDCRPTF TGTGCCAGAACCGTCGACTGTCGTCCCACCTTC
TRBJ1-1 TRBD1 - TRBV30 12 CAWSDRGTEAFF TGTGCCTGGAGTGACAGGGGAACTGAAGCTTTCTTT
TRBJ2-1 TRBD1 - TRBV29-1 16 CSVEDGPRQGLSEQFF TGCAGCGTTGAAGATGGACCTAGACAGGGGCTGAGTGAGCAGTTCTTC
TRBJ1-2 - - TRBV29-1 11 CSVNRDYGYTF TGCAGCGTGAACCGGGACTATGGCTACACCTTC
TRBJ2-3 TRBD2 - TRBV7-9 14 CASSGTSSTDTQYF TGTGCCAGCAGCGGGACTAGTAGCACAGATACGCAGTATTTT